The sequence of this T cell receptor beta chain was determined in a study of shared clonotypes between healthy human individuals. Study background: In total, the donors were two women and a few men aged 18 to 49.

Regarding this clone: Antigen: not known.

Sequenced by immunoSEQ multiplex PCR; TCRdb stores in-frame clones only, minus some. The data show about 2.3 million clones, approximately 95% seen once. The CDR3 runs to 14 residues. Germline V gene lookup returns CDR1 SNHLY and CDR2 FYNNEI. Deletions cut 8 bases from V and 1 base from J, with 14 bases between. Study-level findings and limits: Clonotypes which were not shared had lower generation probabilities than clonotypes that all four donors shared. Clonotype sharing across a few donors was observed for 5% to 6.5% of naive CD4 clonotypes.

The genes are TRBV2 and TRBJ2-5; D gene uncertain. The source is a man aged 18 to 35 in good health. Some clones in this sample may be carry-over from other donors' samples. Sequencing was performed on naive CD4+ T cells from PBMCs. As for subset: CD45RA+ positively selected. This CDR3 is CASVRRSTQETQYF. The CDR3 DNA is TGTGCCAGCGTCCGTCGGTCAACCCAAGAGACCCAGTACTTC.